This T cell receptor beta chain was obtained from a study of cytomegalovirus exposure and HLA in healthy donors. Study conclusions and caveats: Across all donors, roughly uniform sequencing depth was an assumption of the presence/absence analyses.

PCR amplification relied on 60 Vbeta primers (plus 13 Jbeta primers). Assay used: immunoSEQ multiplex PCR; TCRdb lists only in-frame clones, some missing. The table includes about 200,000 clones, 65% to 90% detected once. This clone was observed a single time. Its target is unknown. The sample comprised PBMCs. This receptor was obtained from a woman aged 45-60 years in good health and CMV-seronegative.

CDR3 sequence reads: CASSSYWTGGEAFF. The CDR3 bases are TGTGCCAGCTCATCGTACTGGACAGGGGGTGAAGCTTTCTTT. This chain joins TRBV18 and TRBJ1-1, with TRBD1 identical over 10 bases. The CDR3 extends over 14 amino acids. The ends lost 5 bases at V and 7 bases at J; junction bases unmatched: 7. Germline V lookup: CDR1 KGHSH, CDR2 LQKENI.